This is a list of T cell receptor beta chains from one sample in a study of blood T cell repertoires in COVID-19. The protocol was immunoSEQ multiplex PCR, while the TCRdb copy is restricted to in-frame clones and leaves out a portion. In the table there are 150,000 to 200,000 clones, approximately 83% of which are singletons. Sequencing was performed on peripheral blood. These receptor sequences come from a woman over 75 with active or convalescent COVID-19. Each CDR3 is given with its conserved first and last residue. Fields, in order: D gene, J gene, CDR3 length, V gene, clone size, CDR3 DNA, CDR3 protein. The D gene is left open where the match is weak. The size entry is marked missing in some rows and otherwise reads once, few, many or a size class.

D gene: .; J gene: TRBJ1-2; CDR3 length: 13; V gene: TRBV12-3/TRBV12-4; clone size: .; CDR3 DNA: TGTGCCACCAAATCGACAGCTCTGTGGGGCTACACCTTC; CDR3 protein: CATKSTALWGYTF
D gene: TRBD1; J gene: TRBJ1-4; CDR3 length: 15; V gene: TRBV6-2/TRBV6-3; clone size: .; CDR3 DNA: TGTGCCAGCAGTTACGGTGAGGGGGCTGATGAAAAACTGTTTTTT; CDR3 protein: CASSYGEGADEKLFF
D gene: TRBD1; J gene: TRBJ1-6; CDR3 length: 15; V gene: TRBV4-3; clone size: .; CDR3 DNA: TGCGCCAGCAGCCACGACAGGGACGTCAATTCACCCCTCCACTTT; CDR3 protein: CASSHDRDVNSPLHF
D gene: .; J gene: TRBJ1-2; CDR3 length: 15; V gene: TRBV6-5; clone size: once; CDR3 DNA: TGTGCCAGCACCCCAGACAGACCCACTAACTATGGCTACACCTTC; CDR3 protein: CASTPDRPTNYGYTF
D gene: TRBD1; J gene: TRBJ1-4; CDR3 length: 14; V gene: TRBV10-3; clone size: .; CDR3 DNA: TGTGCCACCACTTTAGACAGGGGAGGCGAAAAACTGTTTTTT; CDR3 protein: CATTLDRGGEKLFF
D gene: .; J gene: TRBJ1-1; CDR3 length: 14; V gene: TRBV18; clone size: .; CDR3 DNA: TGTGCCAGCTCACCACGAGAAGCTGACACTGAAGCTTTCTTT; CDR3 protein: CASSPREADTEAFF
D gene: .; J gene: TRBJ2-1; CDR3 length: 19; V gene: TRBV4-3; clone size: .; CDR3 DNA: TGCGCCAGCAGCCAACACATACCATCGGACATTTCGTGGAACAATGAGCAGTTCTTC; CDR3 protein: CASSQHIPSDISWNNEQFF
D gene: .; J gene: TRBJ2-1; CDR3 length: 14; V gene: TRBV24-1; clone size: .; CDR3 DNA: TGTGCCACCAGTAAGCCAGGCACGGCGGGGGAGCAGTTCTTC; CDR3 protein: CATSKPGTAGEQFF
D gene: .; J gene: TRBJ1-1; CDR3 length: 14; V gene: TRBV10-2; clone size: .; CDR3 DNA: TGCGCCAGCAGTTTACAGGGAGATAACACTGAAGCTTTCTTT; CDR3 protein: CASSLQGDNTEAFF
D gene: .; J gene: TRBJ1-3; CDR3 length: 14; V gene: TRBV28; clone size: .; CDR3 DNA: TGTGCCAGCAGTTTATTTATCTCTGGAAACACCATATATTTT; CDR3 protein: CASSLFISGNTIYF
D gene: .; J gene: TRBJ2-2; CDR3 length: 15; V gene: TRBV30; clone size: few; CDR3 DNA: TGTGCCTGGAGTGTACTACAGGTCAACACCGGGGAGCTGTTTTTT; CDR3 protein: CAWSVLQVNTGELFF
D gene: .; J gene: TRBJ1-2; CDR3 length: 15; V gene: TRBV7-2; clone size: few; CDR3 DNA: TGTGCCAGCAGCGCGACTACCGGGCCCTGGGGTGGCTACACCTTC; CDR3 protein: CASSATTGPWGGYTF
D gene: TRBD1; J gene: TRBJ1-4; CDR3 length: 15; V gene: TRBV6-6; clone size: .; CDR3 DNA: TGTGCCAGCAGATACGGGGACAGGGGAAATGAAAAACTGTTTTTT; CDR3 protein: CASRYGDRGNEKLFF
D gene: .; J gene: TRBJ2-2; CDR3 length: 15; V gene: TRBV4-3; clone size: .; CDR3 DNA: TGCGCCAGCAGCCAAGGGACATACGGAACCGGGGAGCTGTTTTTT; CDR3 protein: CASSQGTYGTGELFF
D gene: TRBD1; J gene: TRBJ1-5; CDR3 length: 14; V gene: TRBV19; clone size: once; CDR3 DNA: TGTGCCACCGCCGACAGGGGGCTTAAGCAGCCCCAGCATTTT; CDR3 protein: CATADRGLKQPQHF
D gene: .; J gene: TRBJ1-1; CDR3 length: 15; V gene: TRBV5-1; clone size: .; CDR3 DNA: TGCGCCAGCAGCTTGGTTTGGGCCGGGGGGACTGAAGCTTTCTTT; CDR3 protein: CASSLVWAGGTEAFF
D gene: .; J gene: TRBJ2-1; CDR3 length: 16; V gene: TRBV9; clone size: .; CDR3 DNA: TGTGCCAGCAGCGTAGTTGCGGTTAGCTCCTACAATGAGCAGTTCTTC; CDR3 protein: CASSVVAVSSYNEQFF
D gene: TRBD1; J gene: TRBJ1-1; CDR3 length: 12; V gene: TRBV29-1; clone size: .; CDR3 DNA: TGCAGCGTTGAGAGGGGGCGCGAGGAAGCTTTCTTT; CDR3 protein: CSVERGREEAFF
D gene: .; J gene: TRBJ2-2; CDR3 length: 14; V gene: TRBV10-3; clone size: .; CDR3 DNA: TGTGCCATTCACCCCGGGACTGACACCGGGGAGCTGTTTTTT; CDR3 protein: CAIHPGTDTGELFF
D gene: TRBD2; J gene: TRBJ2-7; CDR3 length: 18; V gene: TRBV6-4; clone size: .; CDR3 DNA: TGTGCCAGCAGTGAGGTCCCTAGCGGGGGACCGAGCTCCTACGAGCAGTACTTC; CDR3 protein: CASSEVPSGGPSSYEQYF
D gene: .; J gene: TRBJ1-1; CDR3 length: 12; V gene: TRBV9; clone size: .; CDR3 DNA: TGTGCCAGCAGCGCCTCAGGGGCTGAAGCTTTCTTT; CDR3 protein: CASSASGAEAFF
D gene: TRBD2; J gene: TRBJ2-3; CDR3 length: 15; V gene: TRBV6-5; clone size: .; CDR3 DNA: TGTGCCAGCAGTTACCTTACGGGGGGTTCAGATACGCAGTATTTT; CDR3 protein: CASSYLTGGSDTQYF
D gene: .; J gene: TRBJ1-1; CDR3 length: 14; V gene: TRBV7-2; clone size: .; CDR3 DNA: TGTGCCAGCAGCTTCCAGGGTGGGAACACTGAAGCTTTCTTT; CDR3 protein: CASSFQGGNTEAFF
D gene: TRBD1; J gene: TRBJ1-2; CDR3 length: 17; V gene: TRBV5-6; clone size: .; CDR3 DNA: TGTGCCAGCAGTTTAGGAACAGGGGGCATGGGTGACTATGGCTACACCTTC; CDR3 protein: CASSLGTGGMGDYGYTF
D gene: TRBD1; J gene: TRBJ1-2; CDR3 length: 16; V gene: TRBV19; clone size: once; CDR3 DNA: TGTGCCAGTAGTAACCTGGGACAGGGGGTTAACTATGGCTACACCTTC; CDR3 protein: CASSNLGQGVNYGYTF
D gene: .; J gene: TRBJ2-7; CDR3 length: 15; V gene: TRBV2; clone size: .; CDR3 DNA: TGTGCCAGCAGTGAACAGTTTACAGGCTCCTACGAGCAGTACTTC; CDR3 protein: CASSEQFTGSYEQYF
D gene: TRBD1; J gene: TRBJ2-2; CDR3 length: 15; V gene: TRBV10-2; clone size: once; CDR3 DNA: TGCGCCAGCAAACCGGACAGGGGCGGCACCGGGGAGCTGTTTTTT; CDR3 protein: CASKPDRGGTGELFF
D gene: .; J gene: TRBJ1-1; CDR3 length: 13; V gene: TRBV11-2; clone size: .; CDR3 DNA: TGTGCCAGCAGCGCCCTAAGGGGCACTGAAGCTTTCTTT; CDR3 protein: CASSALRGTEAFF
D gene: TRBD2; J gene: TRBJ2-1; CDR3 length: 16; V gene: TRBV6-2/TRBV6-3; clone size: .; CDR3 DNA: TGTGCCAGCAGTTCCCAACTAGCGGGTCAAGGTGATGAGCAGTTCTTC; CDR3 protein: CASSSQLAGQGDEQFF
D gene: .; J gene: TRBJ1-2; CDR3 length: 11; V gene: TRBV10-3; clone size: .; CDR3 DNA: TGTGCCATCAGTCAGGGGCAAGGCTACACCTTC; CDR3 protein: CAISQGQGYTF
D gene: TRBD2; J gene: TRBJ2-7; CDR3 length: 14; V gene: TRBV5-6; clone size: once; CDR3 DNA: TGTGCCAGCAGCCTATTGGCGGGGGGGCTCGAGCAGTACTTC; CDR3 protein: CASSLLAGGLEQYF
D gene: TRBD1; J gene: TRBJ1-6; CDR3 length: 15; V gene: TRBV7-8; clone size: .; CDR3 DNA: TGTGCCAGCAGCCCGGGACAGGGTATCAATTCACCCCTCCACTTT; CDR3 protein: CASSPGQGINSPLHF
D gene: .; J gene: TRBJ2-3; CDR3 length: 13; V gene: TRBV12-3/TRBV12-4; clone size: once; CDR3 DNA: TGTGCCAGCAGTTTAAACTCGGGGGATACGCAGTATTTT; CDR3 protein: CASSLNSGDTQYF
D gene: TRBD2; J gene: TRBJ2-3; CDR3 length: 14; V gene: TRBV11-3; clone size: .; CDR3 DNA: TGTGCCAGCAGCTTGGGGGGGTTCACAGATACGCAGTATTTT; CDR3 protein: CASSLGGFTDTQYF
D gene: .; J gene: TRBJ1-4; CDR3 length: 16; V gene: TRBV19; clone size: .; CDR3 DNA: TGTGCCAGTAGTATCGGGTTGCCGAGGTCTAATGAAAAACTGTTTTTT; CDR3 protein: CASSIGLPRSNEKLFF
D gene: TRBD1; J gene: TRBJ2-1; CDR3 length: 15; V gene: TRBV7-6; clone size: .; CDR3 DNA: TGTGCCAGCAGCTTAGGGGCCTCACAGGGGAATGAGCAGTTCTTC; CDR3 protein: CASSLGASQGNEQFF
D gene: .; J gene: TRBJ1-4; CDR3 length: 13; V gene: TRBV12-3/TRBV12-4; clone size: .; CDR3 DNA: TGTGCCAGCAAGTGGAGAACTAATGAAAAACTGTTTTTT; CDR3 protein: CASKWRTNEKLFF
D gene: .; J gene: TRBJ1-2; CDR3 length: 13; V gene: TRBV29-1; clone size: .; CDR3 DNA: TGCAGCGTTGTCTCCAACTTAGAGCGGGGCTACACCTTC; CDR3 protein: CSVVSNLERGYTF
D gene: .; J gene: TRBJ1-5; CDR3 length: 14; V gene: TRBV6-4; clone size: .; CDR3 DNA: TGTGCCAGCAGCGAGCGGGACACTGATCAGCCCCAGCATTTT; CDR3 protein: CASSERDTDQPQHF
D gene: .; J gene: TRBJ2-5; CDR3 length: 15; V gene: TRBV5-4; clone size: .; CDR3 DNA: TGTGCCAGCAGCTTGGGACCCCTGGGCGGGGAGACCCAGTACTTC; CDR3 protein: CASSLGPLGGETQYF
D gene: TRBD1; J gene: TRBJ1-2; CDR3 length: 14; V gene: TRBV2; clone size: .; CDR3 DNA: TGTGCCAGCAGTGAGGGGGGACAGGGGCATGGCTACACCTTC; CDR3 protein: CASSEGGQGHGYTF
D gene: TRBD1; J gene: TRBJ2-7; CDR3 length: 14; V gene: TRBV18; clone size: .; CDR3 DNA: TGTGCCAGCTCACCAATGGGACAGGGGAACGAGCAGTACTTC; CDR3 protein: CASSPMGQGNEQYF
D gene: TRBD1; J gene: TRBJ1-5; CDR3 length: 16; V gene: TRBV10-3; clone size: .; CDR3 DNA: TGTGCCATCAGTGAGTCTCTCGGGACAGGGAATTCGCCCCAGCATTTT; CDR3 protein: CAISESLGTGNSPQHF
D gene: .; J gene: TRBJ2-1; CDR3 length: 11; V gene: TRBV12-5; clone size: .; CDR3 DNA: TGTGCTAGTGGTTTGGTACTAGGGCAGTTCTTC; CDR3 protein: CASGLVLGQFF
D gene: TRBD2; J gene: TRBJ2-5; CDR3 length: 16; V gene: TRBV7-2; clone size: .; CDR3 DNA: TGTGCCAGCAGCCCCCAGCGGGGGGCCCCCCGGGAGACCCAGTACTTC; CDR3 protein: CASSPQRGAPRETQYF
D gene: TRBD1; J gene: TRBJ1-2; CDR3 length: 14; V gene: TRBV7-9; clone size: .; CDR3 DNA: TGTGCCAGCAGGTCGACAGGGGCCACGGGTGGCTACACCTTC; CDR3 protein: CASRSTGATGGYTF
D gene: TRBD1; J gene: TRBJ2-1; CDR3 length: 16; V gene: TRBV5-1; clone size: .; CDR3 DNA: TGCGCCAGCAGCGACGGACAGGGGGCTGCCTACAATGAGCAGTTCTTC; CDR3 protein: CASSDGQGAAYNEQFF
D gene: .; J gene: TRBJ2-7; CDR3 length: 14; V gene: TRBV7-2; clone size: .; CDR3 DNA: TGTGCCAGCAGCCGCGTAGGGGCATCCTACGAGCAGTACTTC; CDR3 protein: CASSRVGASYEQYF
D gene: .; J gene: TRBJ2-7; CDR3 length: 15; V gene: TRBV19; clone size: .; CDR3 DNA: TGTGCCAGTACCCAAGTGGGAGGTTTAGCTACGAGGCAGTACTTC; CDR3 protein: CASTQVGGLATRQYF
D gene: .; J gene: TRBJ2-3; CDR3 length: 12; V gene: TRBV29-1; clone size: .; CDR3 DNA: TGCAGCGTTGTTAAATCCACAGATACGCAGTATTTT; CDR3 protein: CSVVKSTDTQYF
D gene: .; J gene: TRBJ1-5; CDR3 length: 13; V gene: TRBV12-3/TRBV12-4; clone size: .; CDR3 DNA: TGTGCCAGCAGTTTACAGGGGAATCAGCCCCAGCATTTT; CDR3 protein: CASSLQGNQPQHF
D gene: TRBD1; J gene: TRBJ2-7; CDR3 length: 16; V gene: TRBV4-3; clone size: .; CDR3 DNA: TGCGCCAGCAGCCAAGATCTACAGGGGGCCACCTACGAGCAGTACTTC; CDR3 protein: CASSQDLQGATYEQYF
D gene: TRBD1; J gene: TRBJ1-2; CDR3 length: 14; V gene: TRBV10-2; clone size: .; CDR3 DNA: TGCGCCAGCACCCGGACAGGGGCTAACTATGGCTACACCTTC; CDR3 protein: CASTRTGANYGYTF
D gene: .; J gene: TRBJ2-7; CDR3 length: 11; V gene: TRBV20-1; clone size: once; CDR3 DNA: TGCAGTGTGCGGGGTACCTACGAGCAGTACTTC; CDR3 protein: CSVRGTYEQYF
D gene: TRBD1; J gene: TRBJ1-6; CDR3 length: 15; V gene: TRBV19; clone size: .; CDR3 DNA: TGTGCCAGTAGTATCGGCATGGGACAGAATTCACCCCTCCACTTT; CDR3 protein: CASSIGMGQNSPLHF
D gene: .; J gene: TRBJ1-2; CDR3 length: 15; V gene: TRBV7-2; clone size: .; CDR3 DNA: TGTGCCAGCAGCTTAGGTGGGGGCGACAGTAAGGGCTACACCTTC; CDR3 protein: CASSLGGGDSKGYTF
D gene: TRBD2; J gene: TRBJ2-3; CDR3 length: 17; V gene: TRBV24-1; clone size: many; CDR3 DNA: TGTGCCACCAGTGATTCTCTCGGACTAGGGGATGCAGATACGCAGTATTTT; CDR3 protein: CATSDSLGLGDADTQYF